These 31 T cell receptor beta chains were sequenced from one sample in a study of blood T cell repertoires in COVID-19. Clones were read by immunoSEQ multiplex PCR, and TCRdb kept only the in-frame ones, dropping some. The data hold 150,000 to 200,000 clones, with about 81% observed a single time. Specimen: peripheral blood. The source of these receptors is an elderly woman with acute or convalescent COVID-19.

This clone was seen only once. Different DNA sequences within this sample yield the same CDR3. The rearrangement uses TRBV2 and TRBJ2-3; the match to TRBD1 covers 7 bases. Germline CDR1 reads SNHLY; CDR2 reads FYNNEI. Trimming removed 3 bases from V and 0 bases from J; junction bases left unmatched: 3. The CDR3 has 15 amino acids. The CDR3 DNA reads TGTGCCAGCAGTGAGGGGACAGCAAGCACAGATACGCAGTATTTT. Encoded protein: CASSEGTASTDTQYF.

The chain carries TRBV30 and TRBJ1-2; no clear D gene. V lost 3 bases to trimming and J lost 4 bases, with 12 bases between them. CDR1 is GTSNPN, CDR2 SVGIG, per germline (reference sequence). The CDR3 has 13 amino acids. In DNA form, the CDR3 reads TGTGCCTGGAGATCTGCGCGAATCTATGGCTACACCTTC. This sequence encodes CAWRSARIYGYTF.

The CDR3 bases are TGTGCCAGCAGCATTCGTCCCGGGACAGGGGGCGCCCCCTGCTCTGGGGCCAACGTCCTGACTTTC. Translated, it gives CASSIRPGTGGAPCSGANVLTF. The chain combines TRBV21-1 with TRBJ2-6; the table gives TRBD1 as D, unverified against the DNA. TRBV21-1 is a documented pseudogene. The CDR3 consists of 22 residues.

This clone was counted only a few times. V gene TRBV2 combines with J gene TRBJ2-7; D possibly corresponds to TRBD1 (7 bases). V lost 7 bases to trimming and J lost 4 bases, with 20 bases between them. The CDR3 is made up of 15 amino acids. Germline V gene lookup returns CDR1 SNHLY and CDR2 FYNNEI. As DNA, the CDR3 is TGTGCCAGCAAACCCCAGGGGGGCGGATTGTACGAGCAGTACTTC. It encodes CASKPQGGGLYEQYF.

This chain uses TRBV7-2 with TRBJ1-1, with TRBD1 matching 7 bases. Per the germline V gene, CDR1 is SGHTA and CDR2 is FQGNSA. J gave up 4 bases and V 2 bases, and 4 bases lay outside the gene matches. CDR3 length: 14 residues. The CDR3, as DNA: TGTGCCAGCAGCTTAAACCCAGGGGGCACTGAAGCTTTCTTT. Its translation is CASSLNPGGTEAFF.

This chain links TRBV6-4 with TRBJ2-2, with 8 bases fitting TRBD1. This CDR3 comprises 16 residues. V dropped 5 bases and J dropped 0; count of bases not matched to a gene: 5. Germline V lookup: CDR1 MRHNA, CDR2 SNTAGT. DNA for the CDR3: TGTGCCAGCAGTCGACAGGGGAGAGCGAACACCGGGGAGCTGTTTTTT. It encodes CASSRQGRANTGELFF.

This clone was observed once. The chain employs TRBV28 and TRBJ1-6, with 10 bases identical to TRBD1. The trim removed 5 bases at V and 7 bases at J, leaving 8 bases unmatched. Germline-derived CDR1 and CDR2 are MDHEN and SYDVKM. This CDR3 spans 16 amino acids. The CDR3 loop is CASSPPDRGLNSPLHF. CDR3 nucleotide sequence: TGTGCCAGCAGTCCCCCCGACAGGGGGCTCAATTCACCCCTCCACTTT.

V gene TRBV4-2 combines with J gene TRBJ1-5, with TRBD1 matching over 11 bases. There are 15 residues in the CDR3. The germline V gene encodes CDR1 LGHNA and CDR2 YNFKEQ. The ends lost 4 bases at V and 13 bases at J; junction bases unmatched: 12. CDR3 protein: CASSPSGTGGVNQHF. In DNA form, the CDR3 reads TGTGCCAGCAGCCCCAGCGGGACAGGGGGAGTTAATCAGCATTTT.

The V call is TRBV11-2, the J call TRBJ2-7; TRBD2 matches 10 bases. Germline CDR1 reads SGHAT; CDR2 reads FQNNGV. The CDR3 is 15 residues long. V shed 3 bases and J 2 bases; nucleotides not matched to a gene: 4. CDR3 loop: CASSFTLAGTYEQYF. The CDR3 DNA is TGTGCCAGCAGCTTTACACTAGCGGGGACCTACGAGCAGTACTTC.

The rearrangement uses TRBV7-2 and TRBJ2-7; 12 nucleotides line up with TRBD2. The CDR3 runs to 17 residues. J gave up 2 bases and V 2 bases, and 7 bases lay outside the gene matches. The germline V gene has CDR1 SGHTA and CDR2 FQGNSA. CDR3 DNA: TGTGCCAGCAGCTTACTAGCGGGAGGGTTAAGTACCTACGAGCAGTACTTC. Protein product: CASSLLAGGLSTYEQYF.

The genes are TRBV7-7 and TRBJ2-2, with 7 nucleotides matching TRBD2. Germline values: CDR1 SSHAT, CDR2 FNYEAQ (reference sequence). CDR3 length equals 12 residues. In DNA, the CDR3 is TGTGCGGGAGGGACTCACACCGGGGAGCTGTTTTTT. Its protein product is CAGGTHTGELFF.

The chain couples TRBV10-3 to TRBJ2-2, with D maybe TRBD2 (6 bases). V lost 7 bases, J lost 5 bases, and 11 bases lay in between. Germline V CDR1 and CDR2: ENHRY, SYGVKD. This CDR3 region has 13 residues. Here the CDR3 DNA reads TGTGCCATCATGGGGGGAGTTACCGGGGAGCTGTTTTTT. Amino acid sequence: CAIMGGVTGELFF.

The genes are TRBV7-6 and TRBJ1-1; D is undetermined. V dropped 2 bases and J dropped 1 base, with 11 bases sitting between them. CDR3 length: 15 residues. Germline lookup yields CDR1 SGHVS and CDR2 FNYEAQ. CDR3 region: CASSLSGRQNTEAFF. As DNA, the CDR3 is TGTGCCAGCAGCTTATCTGGCAGGCAGAACACTGAAGCTTTCTTT.

This clone was recorded at least ten times. The chain is built from TRBV2 and TRBJ1-6; 10 bases map to TRBD1. The J segment lost 7 bases and the V segment lost 5 bases, leaving 5 bases of the junction unmatched. The germline V gene has CDR1 SNHLY and CDR2 FYNNEI. CDR3 length: 15 residues. The DNA of the CDR3 is TGTGCCAGCAGTAGACAGGGGGCGGGCAATTCACCCCTCCACTTT. This encodes CASSRQGAGNSPLHF.

This sequence joins TRBV20-1 and TRBJ2-1, with a possible D match to TRBD1 (5 bases). The germline gives CDR1 DFQATT, CDR2 SNEGSKA (reference sequence). V shed 6 bases and J shed 6 bases, with 9 bases lying between them. CDR3 length: 11 residues. CDR3 in amino acids: CSASTGNEQFF. The CDR3 DNA reads as TGCAGTGCCAGTACAGGCAATGAGCAGTTCTTC.

The rearrangement joins TRBV11-3 to TRBJ2-1; 13 bases align to TRBD2. The V gene's germline CDR1 is SGHNT and CDR2 YENEEA. Trimming took 5 bases from V and 9 from J; bases not matched to a gene: 7. The CDR3 is 15 amino acids. The DNA of the CDR3 is TGTGCCAGCAGCCTAGGGACTAGCGGGGAAGGTGAGCAGTTCTTC. Its translation is CASSLGTSGEGEQFF.

The rearrangement joins TRBV4-1 to TRBJ2-3; TRBD2 might be the D (5 bases). CDR3 size: 15 residues. Germline V lookup: CDR1 MGHRA, CDR2 YSYEKL. V was shortened by 2 bases and J by 5 bases, with 14 bases between the two germline ends. The CDR3 coding sequence is TGCGCCAGCAGCCAAAGCGGAAACTACCGAGATACGCAGTATTTT. It yields the protein CASSQSGNYRDTQYF.

By share, this clone ranks as medium-sized. The V and J genes are TRBV7-6 and TRBJ1-6; weak D call: TRBD1 (5 bases). CDR1 SGHVS and CDR2 FNYEAQ come from the germline V gene. V was shortened by 2 bases and J by 10 bases, with 15 bases between the two germline ends. CDR3 size: 15 residues. The CDR3 region is CASSLLRAPDSPLHF. In nucleotides, the CDR3 is TGTGCCAGCAGCTTACTCAGGGCCCCAGACTCACCCCTCCACTTT. The whole variable domain, remainder taken from reference TRBV7-6 and TRBJ1-6, is GAGVSQSPRYKVTKRGQDVALRCDPISGHVSLYWYRQALGQGPEFLTYFNYEAQQDKSGLPNDRFSAERPEGSISTLTIQRTEQRDSAMYRCASSLLRAPDSPLHFGNGTRLTVT.

J is TRBJ2-1 and V is TRBV11-3; possibly TRBD2 for D (6 bases). The CDR3 length is 14 residues. Per the germline V gene, CDR1 is SGHNT and CDR2 is YENEEA. Trimming shortened V by 0 bases and J by 7 bases, and 10 bases separated the two germline ends. The CDR3 region has the DNA TGTGCCAGCAGCTTAGACAGACTAGGGAATGAGCAGTTCTTC. The encoded protein is CASSLDRLGNEQFF.

This sequence joins TRBV2 and TRBJ2-7, with TRBD1 as a possible D gene (7 bases). Between the trimmed V and J ends, which lost 6 bases and 7 bases, there was a span of 19 bases. CDR3 length: 14 residues. Germline V gene data show CDR1 as SNHLY and CDR2 as FYNNEI. CDR3 region: CASSLIRDSGEQYF. For the CDR3, the DNA is TGTGCCAGCAGCCTTATCCGGGACAGCGGGGAGCAGTACTTC.

The chain joins TRBV11-3 to TRBJ2-3; 9 bases align to TRBD2. Germline V gives CDR1 SGHNT, CDR2 YENEEA. The CDR3 has 17 amino acids. V gave up 1 base and J gave up 2 bases; unmatched junction bases: 7. CDR3 sequence: CASSLGAGGPLTDTQYF. CDR3 coding DNA: TGTGCCAGCAGCTTAGGAGCGGGAGGCCCTCTCACAGATACGCAGTATTTT. Drawing the rest from reference TRBV11-3 and TRBJ2-3, the complete variable domain is EAGVVQSPRYKIIEKKQPVAFWCNPISGHNTLYWYLQNLGQGPELLIRYENEEAVDDSQLPKDRFSAERLKGVDSTLKIQPAELGDSAVYLCASSLGAGGPLTDTQYFGPGTRLTVL.

This clone appeared once. The chain links TRBV10-2 to TRBJ1-1, with TRBD1 identical over 8 bases. With 7 bases clipped from V and 7 bases from J, the junction kept 5 bases outside the gene matches. CDR3 length equals 12 residues. From germline, CDR1 is WSHSY and CDR2 SAAADI. The CDR3, as DNA: TGCGCCAGCACTCCAGGACAGGGTGAAGCTTTCTTT. It is translated as CASTPGQGEAFF.

The V gene is TRBV2, the J gene TRBJ2-1, with a weak D call TRBD1 (5 bases). CDR1 and CDR2 (germline): SNHLY, FYNNEI. The V gene lost 3 bases and the J gene lost 0 bases, with 12 bases spanning the gap. The CDR3 is made up of 16 amino acids. The CDR3 protein is CASSDIAGYSYNEQFF. CDR3 coding DNA: TGTGCCAGCAGTGATATTGCAGGGTACTCCTACAATGAGCAGTTCTTC.

The genes are TRBV4-1 and TRBJ2-5, with 7 bases matching TRBD2. CDR3 length: 17 amino acids. The V gene end was trimmed by 0 bases and the J gene end by 1 base; junction bases not matched to a gene: 8. Germline V gene sequence: CDR1 MGHRA, CDR2 YSYEKL. CDR3 sequence (DNA): TGCGCCAGCAGCCAAGAGAGAGCGGGGATAGGCCAAGAGACCCAGTACTTC. This translates into CASSQERAGIGQETQYF.

CDR3 coding DNA: TGTGCCAGCAGCCAGAACCCAGGGGCCGGAGAAAAACTGTTTTTT. This sequence encodes CASSQNPGAGEKLFF. The rearrangement uses TRBV4-2 and TRBJ1-4; D might be TRBD1 (6 bases). Trimming took 3 bases from V and 8 from J, leaving 16 bases between them. Germline CDR1 and CDR2: LGHNA and YNFKEQ. The CDR3 totals 15 residues.

V usage is TRBV5-4 and J usage is TRBJ1-2; D possibly corresponds to TRBD1 (6 bases). CDR1 SGHNT and CDR2 YYREEE come from the germline V gene (reference sequence). This CDR3 region has 15 residues. Deletions cut 0 bases from V and 4 bases from J, with 13 bases between. The CDR3 reads CASSLEGGGSYGYTF. CDR3 DNA sequence: TGTGCCAGCAGCTTGGAGGGAGGGGGGAGCTATGGCTACACCTTC.

The chain recombines TRBV18 with TRBJ2-3; the match to TRBD2 covers 13 bases. V gave up 6 bases and J gave up 4 bases; unmatched junction bases: 4. The CDR3 runs to 15 residues. In germline, CDR1 is KGHSH, CDR2 LQKENI. CDR3 DNA sequence: TGTGCCAGCTCGCGGACTAGCGGGAGCCCAGATACGCAGTATTTT. This translates into CASSRTSGSPDTQYF.

V is TRBV7-2 and J is TRBJ2-1; possible D gene TRBD1, 6 bases. Trimming removed 5 bases at V and 3 bases at J, with 14 bases between. The CDR3 spans 15 residues. The germline V gene encodes CDR1 SGHTA and CDR2 FQGNSA. In nucleotides, the CDR3 is TGTGCCAGCAGCACAGGGCTACCAAACTACAATGAGCAGTTCTTC. Translated, it gives CASSTGLPNYNEQFF.

J is TRBJ1-6 and V is TRBV30; possibly TRBD1 for D (5 bases). V was cut by 1 base and J by 7 bases, with 11 bases left in between. Germline V gene lookup returns CDR1 GTSNPN and CDR2 SVGIG (reference sequence). CDR3 size: 14 residues. CDR3 amino acids: CAWSAGLRNSPLHF. The CDR3 DNA reads TGTGCCTGGAGTGCGGGACTCAGGAATTCACCCCTCCACTTT. Using reference TRBV30 and TRBJ1-6 for the parts outside the CDR3, the full variable domain is SQTIHQWPATLVQPVGSPLSLECTVEGTSNPNLYWYRQAAGRGLQLLFYSVGIGQISSEVPQNLSASRPQDRQFILSSKKLLLSDSGFYLCAWSAGLRNSPLHFGNGTRLTVT.

The chain uses TRBV11-2 and TRBJ2-5, with 9 positions matching TRBD1. The CDR3 is made up of 15 amino acids. Trimming took 6 bases from V and 3 from J; bases not matched to a gene: 8. From germline, CDR1 is SGHAT and CDR2 FQNNGV. The CDR3 sequence is CASRRPGTGKETQYF. Here the CDR3 DNA reads TGTGCCAGCAGAAGGCCTGGGACAGGGAAAGAGACCCAGTACTTC. The entire variable domain, with the rest obtained from reference TRBV11-2 and TRBJ2-5, is as follows: EAGVAQSPRYKIIEKRQSVAFWCNPISGHATLYWYQQILGQGPKLLIQFQNNGVVDDSQLPKDRFSAERLKGVDSTLKIQPAKLEDSAVYLCASRRPGTGKETQYFGPGTRLLVL.

V gene TRBV5-1 combines with J gene TRBJ1-3; the D is unclear. This CDR3 spans 16 amino acids. CDR1 and CDR2 (germline): SGHRS, YFSETQ. V lost 4 bases and J lost 0, with 14 bases in between. The CDR3: CASSNWALPSGNTIYF. The CDR3, as DNA: TGCGCCAGCAGCAATTGGGCACTTCCCTCTGGAAACACCATATATTTT. The complete variable domain, with remaining parts taken from reference TRBV5-1 and TRBJ1-3, reads KAGVTQTPRYLIKTRGQQVTLSCSPISGHRSVSWYQQTPGQGLQFLFEYFSETQRNKGNFPGRFSGRQFSNSRSEMNVSTLELGDSALYLCASSNWALPSGNTIYFGEGSWLTVV.